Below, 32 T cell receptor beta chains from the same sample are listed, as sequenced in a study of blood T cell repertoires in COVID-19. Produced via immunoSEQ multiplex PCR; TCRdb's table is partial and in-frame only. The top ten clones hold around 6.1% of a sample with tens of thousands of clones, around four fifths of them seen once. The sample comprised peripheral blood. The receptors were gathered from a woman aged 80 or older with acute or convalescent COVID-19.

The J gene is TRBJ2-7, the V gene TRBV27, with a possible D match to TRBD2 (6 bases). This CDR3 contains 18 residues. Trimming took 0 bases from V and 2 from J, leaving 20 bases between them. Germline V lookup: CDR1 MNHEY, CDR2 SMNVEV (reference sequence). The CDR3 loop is CASSLSGGWGTPPYEQYF. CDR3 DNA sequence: TGTGCCAGCAGTTTATCGGGTGGGTGGGGGACTCCCCCCTACGAGCAGTACTTC.

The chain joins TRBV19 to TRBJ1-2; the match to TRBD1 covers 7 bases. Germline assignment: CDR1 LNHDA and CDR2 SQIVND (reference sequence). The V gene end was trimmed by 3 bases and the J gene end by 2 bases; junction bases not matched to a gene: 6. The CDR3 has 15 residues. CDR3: CASSIPTGTNYGYTF. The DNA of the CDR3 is TGTGCCAGTAGTATTCCGACAGGGACCAACTATGGCTACACCTTC.

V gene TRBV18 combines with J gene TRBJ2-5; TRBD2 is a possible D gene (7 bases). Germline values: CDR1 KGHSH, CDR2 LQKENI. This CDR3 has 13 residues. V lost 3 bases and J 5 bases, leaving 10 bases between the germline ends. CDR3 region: CASSPEGGETQYF. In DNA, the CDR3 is TGTGCCAGCTCACCGGAGGGGGGGGAGACCCAGTACTTC. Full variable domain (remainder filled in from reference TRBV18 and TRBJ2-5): NAGVMQNPRHLVRRRGQEARLRCSPMKGHSHVYWYRQLPEEGLKFMVYLQKENIIDESGMPKERFSAEFPKEGPSILRIQQVVRGDSAAYFCASSPEGGETQYFGPGTRLLVL.

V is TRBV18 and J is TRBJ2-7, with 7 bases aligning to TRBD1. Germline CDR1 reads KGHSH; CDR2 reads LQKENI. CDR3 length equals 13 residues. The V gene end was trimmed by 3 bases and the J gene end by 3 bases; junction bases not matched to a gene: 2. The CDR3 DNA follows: TGTGCCAGCTCACCGGGGACAGACTACGAGCAGTACTTC. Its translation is CASSPGTDYEQYF. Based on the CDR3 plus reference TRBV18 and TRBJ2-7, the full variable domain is NAGVMQNPRHLVRRRGQEARLRCSPMKGHSHVYWYRQLPEEGLKFMVYLQKENIIDESGMPKERFSAEFPKEGPSILRIQQVVRGDSAAYFCASSPGTDYEQYFGPGTRLTVT.

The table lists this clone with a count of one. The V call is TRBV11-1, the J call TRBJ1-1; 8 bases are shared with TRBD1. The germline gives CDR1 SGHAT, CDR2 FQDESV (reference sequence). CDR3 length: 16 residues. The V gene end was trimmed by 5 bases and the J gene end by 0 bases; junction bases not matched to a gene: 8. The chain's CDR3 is CASSPRTGRMNTEAFF. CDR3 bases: TGTGCCAGCAGCCCCCGGACAGGGCGTATGAACACTGAAGCTTTCTTT.

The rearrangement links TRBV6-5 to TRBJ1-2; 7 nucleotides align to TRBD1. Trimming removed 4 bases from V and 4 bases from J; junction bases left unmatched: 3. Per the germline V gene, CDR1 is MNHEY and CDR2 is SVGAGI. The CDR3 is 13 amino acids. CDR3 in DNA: TGTGCCAGCAGTTCACAGGGGAGCTATGGCTACACCTTC. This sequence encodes CASSSQGSYGYTF.

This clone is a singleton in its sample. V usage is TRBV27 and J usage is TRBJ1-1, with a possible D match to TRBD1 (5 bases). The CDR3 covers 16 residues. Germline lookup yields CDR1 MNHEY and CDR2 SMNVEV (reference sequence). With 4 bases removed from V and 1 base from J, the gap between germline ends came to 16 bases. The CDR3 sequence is CASSWGWGSRNTEAFF. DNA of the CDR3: TGTGCCAGCAGTTGGGGCTGGGGAAGTCGGAACACTGAAGCTTTCTTT.

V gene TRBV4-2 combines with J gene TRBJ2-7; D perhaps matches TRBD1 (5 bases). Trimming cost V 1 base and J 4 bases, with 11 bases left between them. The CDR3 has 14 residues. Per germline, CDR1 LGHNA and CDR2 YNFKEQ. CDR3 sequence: CASSQGTGRYEQYF. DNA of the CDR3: TGTGCCAGCAGCCAAGGTACAGGAAGATACGAGCAGTACTTC.

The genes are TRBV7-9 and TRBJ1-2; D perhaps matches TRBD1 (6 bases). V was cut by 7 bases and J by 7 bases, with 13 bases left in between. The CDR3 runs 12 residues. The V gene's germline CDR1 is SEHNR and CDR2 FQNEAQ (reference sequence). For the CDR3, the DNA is TGTGCCAGCACCACTGGGGGCCGTGGCTACACCTTC. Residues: CASTTGGRGYTF. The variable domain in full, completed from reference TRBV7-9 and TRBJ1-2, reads DTGVSQNPRHKITKRGQNVTFRCDPISEHNRLYWYRQTLGQGPEFLTYFQNEAQLEKSRLLSDRFSAERPKGSFSTLEIQRTEQGDSAMYLCASTTGGRGYTFGSGTRLTVV.

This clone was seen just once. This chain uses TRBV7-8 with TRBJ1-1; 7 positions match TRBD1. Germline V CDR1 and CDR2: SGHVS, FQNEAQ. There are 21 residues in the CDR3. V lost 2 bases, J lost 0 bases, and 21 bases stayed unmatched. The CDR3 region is CASSLNPRDSFPSKMNTEAFF. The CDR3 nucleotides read TGTGCCAGCAGCTTAAATCCCCGGGACAGTTTTCCCTCGAAAATGAACACTGAAGCTTTCTTT.

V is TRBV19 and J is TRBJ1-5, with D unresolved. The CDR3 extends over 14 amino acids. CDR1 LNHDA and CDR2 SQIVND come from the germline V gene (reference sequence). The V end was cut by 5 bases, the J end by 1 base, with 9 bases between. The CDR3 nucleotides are TGTGCCAGTAGTGATCCAGGAAGCAATCAGCCCCAGCATTTT. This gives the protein CASSDPGSNQPQHF.

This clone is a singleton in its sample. This CDR3 is CATHTVLSSGNTIYF. CDR3 in DNA: TGTGCCACACACACAGTCTTGAGCTCTGGAAACACCATATATTTT. The chain uses TRBV28 and TRBJ1-3; D ambiguous. With 10 bases removed from V and 0 bases from J, the gap between germline ends came to 16 bases. The CDR3 is 15 amino acids. CDR1 is MDHEN and CDR2 is SYDVKM in the germline V gene. The complete variable domain, with remaining parts taken from reference TRBV28 and TRBJ1-3, reads DVKVTQSSRYLVKRTGEKVFLECVQDMDHENMFWYRQDPGLGLRLIYFSYDVKMKEKGDIPEGYSVSREKKERFSLILESASTNQTSMYLCATHTVLSSGNTIYFGEGSWLTVV.

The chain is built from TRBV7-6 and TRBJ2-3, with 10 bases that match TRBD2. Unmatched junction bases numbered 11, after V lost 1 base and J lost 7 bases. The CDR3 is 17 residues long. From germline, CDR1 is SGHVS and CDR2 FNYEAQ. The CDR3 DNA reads TGTGCCAGCAGCTTAGAGTCTAGCGGGGGTGCTCGGAATACGCAGTATTTT. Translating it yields CASSLESSGGARNTQYF.

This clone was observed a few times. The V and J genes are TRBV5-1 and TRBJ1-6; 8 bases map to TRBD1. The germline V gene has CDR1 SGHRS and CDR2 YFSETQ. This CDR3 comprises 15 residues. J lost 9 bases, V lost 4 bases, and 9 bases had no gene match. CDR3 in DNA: TGCGCCAGCAGCCCCCGGACAGGGTTCGGTTCACCCCTCCACTTT. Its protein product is CASSPRTGFGSPLHF.

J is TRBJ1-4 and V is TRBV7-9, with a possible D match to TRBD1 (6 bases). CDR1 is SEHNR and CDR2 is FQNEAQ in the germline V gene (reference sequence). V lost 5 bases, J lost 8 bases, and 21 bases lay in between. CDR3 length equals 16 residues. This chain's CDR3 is CASSPNRALLGEKLFF. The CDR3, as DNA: TGTGCCAGCAGCCCGAACAGGGCCCTCCTTGGGGAAAAACTGTTTTTT.

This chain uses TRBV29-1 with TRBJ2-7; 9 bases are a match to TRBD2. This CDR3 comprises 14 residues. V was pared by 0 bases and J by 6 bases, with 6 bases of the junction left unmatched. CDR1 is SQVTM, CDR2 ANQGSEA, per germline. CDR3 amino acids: CSVEDLAGTGEQYF. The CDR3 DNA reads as TGCAGCGTTGAAGATCTAGCGGGGACCGGCGAGCAGTACTTC.

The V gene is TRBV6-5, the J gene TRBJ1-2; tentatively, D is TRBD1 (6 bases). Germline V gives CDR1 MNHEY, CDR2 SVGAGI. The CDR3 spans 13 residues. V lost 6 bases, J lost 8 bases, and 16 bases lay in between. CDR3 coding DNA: TGTGCCAGCAGAGACGGGACATTCGACGGCTACACCTTC. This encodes CASRDGTFDGYTF.

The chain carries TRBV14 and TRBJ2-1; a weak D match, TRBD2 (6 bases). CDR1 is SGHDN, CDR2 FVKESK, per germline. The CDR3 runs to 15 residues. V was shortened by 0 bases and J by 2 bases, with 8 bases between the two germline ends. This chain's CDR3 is CASSQDREAYNEQFF. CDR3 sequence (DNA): TGTGCCAGCAGCCAAGATAGGGAGGCCTACAATGAGCAGTTCTTC.

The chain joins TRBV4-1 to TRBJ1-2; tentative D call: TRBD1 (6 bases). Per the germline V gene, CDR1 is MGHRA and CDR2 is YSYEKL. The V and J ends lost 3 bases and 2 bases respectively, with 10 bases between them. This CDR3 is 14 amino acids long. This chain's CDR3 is CASSQVTGNYGYTF. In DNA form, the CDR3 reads TGCGCCAGCAGCCAGGTTACAGGGAACTATGGCTACACCTTC.

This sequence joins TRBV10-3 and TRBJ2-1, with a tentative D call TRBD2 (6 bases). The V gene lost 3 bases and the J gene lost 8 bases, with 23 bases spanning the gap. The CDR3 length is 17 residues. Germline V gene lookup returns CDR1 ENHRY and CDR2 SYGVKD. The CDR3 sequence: CAISDAALASLHDEQFF. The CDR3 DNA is TGTGCCATCAGTGATGCAGCACTAGCATCCTTACACGATGAGCAGTTCTTC.

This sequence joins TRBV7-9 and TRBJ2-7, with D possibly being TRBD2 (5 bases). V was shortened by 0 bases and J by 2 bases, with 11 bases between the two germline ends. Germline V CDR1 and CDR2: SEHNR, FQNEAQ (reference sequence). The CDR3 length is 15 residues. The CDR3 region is CASSLASDSTYEQYF. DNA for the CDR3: TGTGCCAGCAGCTTAGCGTCGGACTCCACCTACGAGCAGTACTTC.

For the CDR3, the DNA is TGTGCCAGTACCCGGACTAGCTCCTACAATGAGCAGTTCTTC. Translated, it gives CASTRTSSYNEQFF. The chain couples TRBV19 to TRBJ2-1; 7 nucleotides match TRBD2. The CDR3 has 14 amino acids. Losses at the gene ends were 7 bases for V and 0 bases for J; bases not matched to a gene: 3. Per germline, CDR1 LNHDA and CDR2 SQIVND (reference sequence).

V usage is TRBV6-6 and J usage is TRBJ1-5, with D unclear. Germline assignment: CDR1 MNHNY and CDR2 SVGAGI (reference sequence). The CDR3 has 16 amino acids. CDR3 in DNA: TGTGTCACAGCTCAGGCCCCTCTCTTGGGCAATCAGCCCCAGCATTTT. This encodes CVTAQAPLLGNQPQHF.

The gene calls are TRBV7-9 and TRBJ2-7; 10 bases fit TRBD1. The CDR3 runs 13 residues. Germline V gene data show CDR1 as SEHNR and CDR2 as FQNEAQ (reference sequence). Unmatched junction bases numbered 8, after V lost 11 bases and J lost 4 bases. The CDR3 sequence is CAGSGTGVYEQYF. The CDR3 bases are TGTGCCGGCTCCGGGACAGGGGTTTACGAGCAGTACTTC.

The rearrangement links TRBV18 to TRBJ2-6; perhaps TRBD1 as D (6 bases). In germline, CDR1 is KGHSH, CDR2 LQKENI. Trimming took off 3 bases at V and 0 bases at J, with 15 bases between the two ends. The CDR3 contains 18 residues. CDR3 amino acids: CASSPRGGALSGANVLTF. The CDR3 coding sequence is TGTGCCAGCTCACCGCGTGGGGGCGCCCTCTCTGGGGCCAACGTCCTGACTTTC.

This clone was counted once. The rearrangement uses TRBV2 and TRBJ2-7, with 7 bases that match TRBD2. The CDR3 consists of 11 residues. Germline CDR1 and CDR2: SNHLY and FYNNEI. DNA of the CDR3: TGTGCCAGCAGTGAAGCGGTTCGGGAGGATGTG. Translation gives CASSEAVREDV.

The CDR3 reads CASSLERGGSEQYF. CDR3 sequence (DNA): TGTGCCAGCAGCTTAGAGCGGGGGGGCAGCGAGCAGTACTTC. This chain connects TRBV13 to TRBJ2-7; TRBD2 aligns across 10 bases. The CDR3 loop spans 14 amino acids. Trimming cost V 1 base and J 6 bases; bases outside gene matches: 3. The V gene's germline CDR1 is PRHDT and CDR2 FYEKMQ (reference sequence).

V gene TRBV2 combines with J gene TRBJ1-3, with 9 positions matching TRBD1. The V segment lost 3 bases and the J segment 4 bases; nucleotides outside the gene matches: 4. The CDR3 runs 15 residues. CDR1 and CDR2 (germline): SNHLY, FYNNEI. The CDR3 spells CASSETGGGGNTIYF. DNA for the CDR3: TGTGCCAGCAGTGAGACAGGGGGAGGCGGAAACACCATATATTTT.

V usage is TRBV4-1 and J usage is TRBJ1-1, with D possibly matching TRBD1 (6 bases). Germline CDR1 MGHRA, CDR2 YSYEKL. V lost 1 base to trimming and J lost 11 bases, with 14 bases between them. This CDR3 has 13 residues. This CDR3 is CASSQGLQGAAFF. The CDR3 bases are TGCGCCAGCAGCCAAGGTCTACAGGGTGCGGCTTTCTTT.

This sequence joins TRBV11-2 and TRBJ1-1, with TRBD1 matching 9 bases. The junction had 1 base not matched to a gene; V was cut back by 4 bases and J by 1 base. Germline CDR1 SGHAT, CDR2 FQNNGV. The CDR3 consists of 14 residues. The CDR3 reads CASSWDRANTEAFF. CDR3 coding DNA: TGTGCCAGCAGCTGGGACAGGGCGAACACTGAAGCTTTCTTT. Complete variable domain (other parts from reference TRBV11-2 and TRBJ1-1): EAGVAQSPRYKIIEKRQSVAFWCNPISGHATLYWYQQILGQGPKLLIQFQNNGVVDDSQLPKDRFSAERLKGVDSTLKIQPAKLEDSAVYLCASSWDRANTEAFFGQGTRLTVV.

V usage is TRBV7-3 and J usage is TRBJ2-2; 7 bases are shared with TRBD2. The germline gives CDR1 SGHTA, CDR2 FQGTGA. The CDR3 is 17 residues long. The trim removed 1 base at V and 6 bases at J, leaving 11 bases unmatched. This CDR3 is CASSLRNAGVASGELFF. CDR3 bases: TGTGCCAGCAGCTTAAGGAACGCGGGGGTTGCCTCCGGGGAGCTGTTTTTT.

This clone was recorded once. CDR3 residues: CASSFGLANIGELFF. CDR3 coding DNA: TGTGCCAGCAGCTTTGGACTAGCGAATATCGGGGAGCTGTTTTTT. This chain connects TRBV5-5 to TRBJ2-2; 9 positions agree with TRBD2. The germline gives CDR1 SGHKS, CDR2 YYEKEE (reference sequence). There are 15 residues in the CDR3. Trimming took 2 bases from V and 7 from J; bases not matched to a gene: 6.